Below, 20 T cell receptor beta chains from the same sample are listed, as sequenced in a study of control samples from healthy donors and cancer patients. Using immunoSEQ multiplex PCR, the repertoire was profiled, and TCRdb retains in-frame clones only, with some absent. Among 150,000 to 200,000 clones listed, approximately 90% were seen once. Sequencing used blood. Receptors originate from a woman in her 30s in good health.

Written as DNA, the CDR3 is TGTGCCAGCAGGCGGGGGGGGAGTGGTGGCACTGAAGCTTTCTTT. Translated: CASRRGGSGGTEAFF. The rearrangement links TRBV27 to TRBJ1-1; possible D gene TRBD1, 5 bases. Germline V gene sequence: CDR1 MNHEY, CDR2 SMNVEV (reference sequence). The CDR3 spans 15 residues. Deletions cut 6 bases from V and 4 bases from J, with 18 bases between.

This clone was counted a single time. The chain uses TRBV12-2 and TRBJ1-1; TRBD1, as called in the table, went unchecked against the DNA. TRBV12-2 is given as a pseudogene. This CDR3 spans 17 amino acids. As DNA, the CDR3 is TGTGCAAGTCGCTTCGGTCTGTTTCTGGGCCAAGTGGCGAAGGCTTTCTTT. It codes for CASRFGLFLGQVAKAFF.

In this sample, this clone turned up once. The J gene is TRBJ2-2, the V gene TRBV7-6, with 14 bases matching TRBD2. This CDR3 region has 17 residues. Germline CDR1 SGHVS, CDR2 FNYEAQ. The V and J ends lost 5 bases and 5 bases, in that order; junction bases with no gene match: 7. This chain's CDR3 is CASSPGLAGGKTGELFF. CDR3 nucleotide sequence: TGTGCCAGCAGCCCAGGACTAGCGGGGGGAAAGACCGGGGAGCTGTTTTTT.

V and J are TRBV27 and TRBJ1-6, with D unresolved. The length of the CDR3 is 16 residues. Germline assignment: CDR1 MNHEY and CDR2 SMNVEV (reference sequence). V was shortened by 8 bases and J by 0 bases, with 14 bases between the two germline ends. The CDR3 loop reads CASGTLGSSYNSPLHF. The CDR3 nucleotides are TGTGCCAGCGGTACATTAGGGAGCTCCTATAATTCACCCCTCCACTTT.

The chain joins TRBV15 to TRBJ2-6, with a possible D match to TRBD2 (5 bases). V lost 5 bases to trimming and J lost 2 bases, with 10 bases between them. This CDR3 has 15 amino acids. Per the germline V gene, CDR1 is LNHNV and CDR2 is YYDKDF (reference sequence). The CDR3 DNA is TGTGCCACCAGCCGGGGAGTCACTGGGGCCAACGTCCTGACTTTC. It is translated as CATSRGVTGANVLTF.

The rearrangement uses TRBV5-1 and TRBJ2-1; TRBD2 agrees at 8 bases. The V and J ends lost 3 bases and 8 bases, in that order; junction bases with no gene match: 7. CDR3 length: 14 amino acids. CDR1 is SGHRS and CDR2 is YFSETQ in the germline V gene. The CDR3, as DNA: TGCGCCAGCAGCTACGGGACTAGTCGTGATGAGCAGTTCTTC. Amino acid sequence: CASSYGTSRDEQFF.

This clone has a handful of counts. The chain joins TRBV2 to TRBJ1-5; TRBD1 is a possible D gene (5 bases). CDR3 size: 14 residues. Trimming took off 2 bases at V and 5 bases at J, with 10 bases between the two ends. Germline V lookup: CDR1 SNHLY, CDR2 FYNNEI. The CDR3 is CASSEQGPHQPQHF. The CDR3 DNA follows: TGTGCCAGCAGTGAACAGGGTCCCCATCAGCCCCAGCATTTT.

The V gene is TRBV27, the J gene TRBJ2-1; TRBD2 aligns across 7 bases. This CDR3 is built from 16 residues. Trimming at V came to 0 bases and at J to 4 bases, leaving 6 bases not matched to a gene. From germline, CDR1 is MNHEY and CDR2 SMNVEV (reference sequence). The CDR3 nucleotides read TGTGCCAGCAGTTTATCGATGAGCGGGAATTACAATGAGCAGTTCTTC. This sequence encodes CASSLSMSGNYNEQFF.

CDR3 DNA: TGTGCCAGCAGTGAAGCGGAGGAGGGGGCCTACAATGAGCAGTTCTTC. This translates into CASSEAEEGAYNEQFF. J is TRBJ2-1 and V is TRBV6-1; D may match TRBD1 or TRBD2 (6 bases each). CDR1 and CDR2 (germline): MNHNS, SASEGT. CDR3 length: 16 amino acids. Between the trimmed V and J ends, which lost 0 bases and 2 bases, there was a span of 11 bases.

The CDR3 spells CASSYSGAATQYF. CDR3 DNA: TGTGCCAGCAGTTACTCAGGGGCTGCGACCCAGTACTTC. The genes are TRBV6-5 and TRBJ2-5, with D perhaps TRBD1 (5 bases). The CDR3 is 13 residues long. V gave up 0 bases and J gave up 7 bases, with 9 bases separating them. Germline values: CDR1 MNHEY, CDR2 SVGAGI.

The V call is TRBV4-1, the J call TRBJ1-5; D is ambiguous. The germline V and J ends were trimmed by 2 bases and 0 bases, with 5 bases remaining between them. This CDR3 has 14 amino acids. Germline CDR1 reads MGHRA; CDR2 reads YSYEKL. CDR3 residues: CASSQSNSNQPQHF. The CDR3 DNA is TGCGCCAGCAGCCAATCCAATAGCAATCAGCCCCAGCATTTT.

The genes are TRBV12-5 and TRBJ2-2, with D possibly matching TRBD2 (6 bases). In germline, CDR1 is LGHNT, CDR2 FRNRAP. Trimming took 6 bases from V and 4 from J, leaving 12 bases between them. The CDR3 has 14 amino acids. In nucleotides, the CDR3 is TGTGCTAGTGGGGAGGGGTCGGTCACCGGGGAGCTGTTTTTT. The encoded protein is CASGEGSVTGELFF. The full variable domain, in which reference TRBV12-5 and TRBJ2-2 provide the parts outside the CDR3, is DARVTQTPRHKVTEMGQEVTMRCQPILGHNTVFWYRQTMMQGLELLAYFRNRAPLDDSGMPKDRFSAEMPDATLATLKIQPSEPRDSAVYFCASGEGSVTGELFFGEGSRLTVL.

The chain is built from TRBV24-1 and TRBJ1-5, with D perhaps matching TRBD1 (5 bases). Trimming pared 5 bases from V and 4 bases from J, leaving 11 bases between. This CDR3 is built from 14 residues. The germline CDR1 and CDR2 sequences are KGHDR and SFDVKD. The CDR3 nucleotides read TGTGCCACCAGTGGGGCAGGGCTAAATCAGCCCCAGCATTTT. This sequence encodes CATSGAGLNQPQHF.

This clone was seen once. V usage is TRBV29-1 and J usage is TRBJ1-2, with TRBD1 as a possible D gene (5 bases). The germline CDR1 and CDR2 sequences are SQVTM and ANQGSEA. The CDR3 is made up of 11 amino acids. V dropped 4 bases and J dropped 8 bases, with 11 bases sitting between them. CDR3 DNA sequence: TGCAGCGTTGTGGACATCTACGGCTACACCTTC. It yields the protein CSVVDIYGYTF.

This chain joins TRBV5-1 and TRBJ2-1, with no clear D. The CDR3 runs 15 residues. Looked up from germline, CDR1 is SGHRS and CDR2 is YFSETQ. V dropped 0 bases and J dropped 0 bases, with 7 bases sitting between them. In DNA form, the CDR3 reads TGCGCCAGCAGCTTGGGTACTATCTCCTACAATGAGCAGTTCTTC. Amino acids: CASSLGTISYNEQFF.

The CDR3 is CASTFTDSNQPQHF. As DNA, the CDR3 is TGTGCCAGCACCTTTACGGATAGCAATCAGCCCCAGCATTTT. The chain couples TRBV7-2 to TRBJ1-5; D not resolved. V was clipped by 7 bases and J by 0 bases, with 10 bases between them. Germline V CDR1 and CDR2: SGHTA, FQGNSA. CDR3 length equals 14 residues.

The CDR3 DNA sequence: TGTGCCAGCAGTCCCCTAACTAGCGGGAGCACAGATACGCAGTATTTT. Amino acids: CASSPLTSGSTDTQYF. The chain combines TRBV2 with TRBJ2-3, with 9 bases identical to TRBD2. This CDR3 region has 16 residues. With 5 bases clipped from V and 0 bases from J, the junction kept 6 bases outside the gene matches. Germline CDR1 and CDR2: SNHLY and FYNNEI. The full variable domain, its missing parts supplied by reference TRBV2 and TRBJ2-3, is EPEVTQTPSHQVTQMGQEVILRCVPISNHLYFYWYRQILGQKVEFLVSFYNNEISEKSEIFDDQFSVERPDGSNFTLKIRSTKLEDSAMYFCASSPLTSGSTDTQYFGPGTRLTVL.

The rearrangement uses TRBV6-2 or TRBV6-3 and TRBJ2-1, with 9 positions matching TRBD1. This CDR3 region has 15 residues. Germline CDR1 reads MNHEY; CDR2 reads SVGEGT. V dropped 5 bases and J dropped 3; count of bases not matched to a gene: 5. The DNA for the CDR3 is TGTGCCAGCAGTCCCCCGGGACAGGGCTACAATGAGCAGTTCTTC. Translating it yields CASSPPGQGYNEQFF.

The chain has TRBV7-8 and TRBJ2-1; a possible D gene is TRBD2 (5 bases). Germline-derived CDR1 and CDR2 are SGHVS and FQNEAQ. CDR3 length equals 15 residues. V was clipped by 7 bases and J by 8 bases, with 21 bases between them. The CDR3 region has the DNA TGTGCCAGCACCATGAGGGCTAGCTCTCCTGATGAGCAGTTCTTC. This encodes CASTMRASSPDEQFF.

This clone has just one count. This chain uses TRBV11-2 with TRBJ2-7; TRBD2 matches 8 bases. CDR1 and CDR2 (germline): SGHAT, FQNNGV. This CDR3 comprises 16 residues. With V trimmed by 1 base and J by 4 bases, 9 bases remained unmatched. CDR3 protein: CASSLGAAGDIYEQYF. CDR3 DNA sequence: TGTGCCAGCAGCTTAGGGGCAGCGGGGGATATATACGAGCAGTACTTC.